The 21 T cell receptor beta chains given below trace back to one sample, sequenced in a study of cytomegalovirus exposure and HLA in healthy donors (dated by TCRdb to the late 2010s). The library was made by the immunoSEQ multiplex PCR assay. For the multiplex PCR, a mixture combining 60 forward primers for TCR Vbeta segments and 13 reverse primers for TCR Jbeta segments was used. TCRdb stores this immuneACCESS table with in-frame sequences only. Part of the clones is absent; in the studies checked, under half of the shortfall reflects unresolved V genes, and no reason is known for the rest. In all, the sample holds about 82,000 clones, and approximately 90% of those were seen once. Of the sample, about 2.5% falls within the top ten clones. The sample was PBMCs. These receptors came from a man younger than 35 in good health and CMV-seronegative.

The chain couples TRBV4-1 to TRBJ1-3, with 7 nucleotides matching TRBD1. Germline V gene data show CDR1 as MGHRA and CDR2 as YSYEKL. This CDR3 contains 16 residues. With 1 base clipped from V and 0 bases from J, the junction kept 3 bases outside the gene matches. The CDR3 loop is CASSQGDSFSGNTIYF. The CDR3 DNA reads as TGCGCCAGCAGCCAAGGGGACAGCTTCTCTGGAAACACCATATATTTT.

The V call is TRBV9, the J call TRBJ2-1, with 7 positions matching TRBD2. Germline CDR1 is SGDLS and CDR2 is YYNGEE. The CDR3 loop spans 15 amino acids. Trimming took 3 bases from V and 9 from J; bases not matched to a gene: 12. This chain's CDR3 is CASSAAPSGKAEQFF. CDR3 DNA: TGTGCCAGCAGCGCAGCGCCCAGCGGGAAGGCTGAGCAGTTCTTC.

V usage is TRBV5-4 and J usage is TRBJ2-2, with TRBD2 matching 8 bases. CDR3 length: 16 amino acids. Germline CDR1 SGHNT, CDR2 YYREEE (reference sequence). V dropped 9 bases and J dropped 5; count of bases not matched to a gene: 15. The CDR3 loop is CAISAGGGDRTGELFF. CDR3 in DNA: TGTGCCATCTCGGCGGGGGGAGGGGATCGTACCGGGGAGCTGTTTTTT.

The genes are TRBV7-9 and TRBJ1-4; 9 bases agree with TRBD1. This CDR3 has 19 residues. The ends lost 5 bases at V and 7 bases at J; junction bases unmatched: 20. The germline V gene has CDR1 SEHNR and CDR2 FQNEAQ (reference sequence). In DNA form, the CDR3 reads TGTGCCAGCAGCGACGCCCTGGGACAGGGAGTCCTCCGGCCTGAAAAACTGTTTTTT. Encoded protein: CASSDALGQGVLRPEKLFF.

The gene calls are TRBV20-1 and TRBJ1-5; no clear D. Trimming took off 0 bases at V and 9 bases at J, with 6 bases between the two ends. The germline gives CDR1 DFQATT, CDR2 SNEGSKA (reference sequence). CDR3 size: 11 residues. The chain's CDR3 is CSARDTGPQHF. The CDR3 DNA is TGCAGTGCTAGAGATACCGGGCCCCAGCATTTT.

The chain has TRBV27 and TRBJ2-5; TRBD2 might be the D (5 bases). With 10 bases removed from V and 7 bases from J, the gap between germline ends came to 13 bases. CDR3 length: 11 amino acids. In germline, CDR1 is MNHEY, CDR2 SMNVEV (reference sequence). The CDR3 protein is CATRTAGTQYF. The CDR3, as DNA: TGTGCCACACGGACGGCGGGGACCCAGTACTTC.

This chain uses TRBV5-4 with TRBJ1-1, with 8 bases that match TRBD1. Germline CDR1 is SGHNT and CDR2 is YYREEE (reference sequence). The CDR3 is made up of 15 amino acids. V dropped 4 bases and J dropped 4; count of bases not matched to a gene: 9. CDR3 bases: TGTGCCAGCAGCGCGTCAGGGGGCGCGTTCACTGAAGCTTTCTTT. Protein product: CASSASGGAFTEAFF.

The J gene is TRBJ1-2, the V gene TRBV19; possible D gene TRBD1, 5 bases. CDR1 is LNHDA, CDR2 SQIVND, per germline (reference sequence). The CDR3 contains 12 residues. Trimming stripped 3 bases from V and 8 bases from J, with 10 bases between. In DNA, the CDR3 is TGTGCCAGTAGTATTGGGGGAGGCGGCTACACCTTC. It is translated as CASSIGGGGYTF.

Here the CDR3 DNA reads TGTGCCAGCAGCGTGGAGGCCAGGGGAGTTGGAAACACCATATATTTT. This encodes CASSVEARGVGNTIYF. This chain uses TRBV9 with TRBJ1-3; D may be TRBD1 (6 bases). This CDR3 comprises 16 residues. Trimming pared 2 bases from V and 3 bases from J, leaving 15 bases between. CDR1 and CDR2 from the germline V gene are SGDLS and YYNGEE. Together with reference TRBV9 and TRBJ1-3, the CDR3 gives the full variable domain: DSGVTQTPKHLITATGQRVTLRCSPRSGDLSVYWYQQSLDQGLQFLIQYYNGEERAKGNILERFSAQQFPDLHSELNLSSLELGDSALYFCASSVEARGVGNTIYFGEGSWLTVV.

V is TRBV5-6 and J is TRBJ1-1; 7 nucleotides agree with TRBD1. Trimming cost V 2 bases and J 0 bases; bases outside gene matches: 1. This CDR3 is 14 amino acids long. In germline, CDR1 is SGHDT, CDR2 YYEEEE. This CDR3 is CASSLTGVNTEAFF. The CDR3 DNA follows: TGTGCCAGCAGCTTAACAGGGGTGAACACTGAAGCTTTCTTT.

V gene TRBV27 combines with J gene TRBJ1-2, with D possibly being TRBD1 (5 bases). Trimming took 1 base from V and 4 from J, leaving 19 bases between them. Looked up from germline, CDR1 is MNHEY and CDR2 is SMNVEV (reference sequence). The CDR3 length is 17 residues. CDR3 sequence reads: CASSLLATGGGTYGYTF. DNA of the CDR3: TGTGCCAGCAGTTTATTAGCCACGGGGGGGGGTACCTATGGCTACACCTTC.

This chain connects TRBV2 to TRBJ2-7; TRBD2 agrees at 8 bases. CDR3 size: 15 residues. V lost 6 bases and J lost 2; bases outside the gene matches: 9. Per the germline V gene, CDR1 is SNHLY and CDR2 is FYNNEI. In DNA, the CDR3 is TGTGCCAGCAGCACGGGGGGGACTGATACCTACGAGCAGTACTTC. It encodes CASSTGGTDTYEQYF. The whole variable domain, filled in from reference TRBV2 and TRBJ2-7, reads EPEVTQTPSHQVTQMGQEVILRCVPISNHLYFYWYRQILGQKVEFLVSFYNNEISEKSEIFDDQFSVERPDGSNFTLKIRSTKLEDSAMYFCASSTGGTDTYEQYFGPGTRLTVT.

The chain carries TRBV7-2 and TRBJ2-7, with TRBD2 identical over 7 bases. The CDR3 sequence is 15 residues long. Germline V gene data show CDR1 as SGHTA and CDR2 as FQGNSA. The V and J ends lost 6 bases and 5 bases, in that order; junction bases with no gene match: 13. CDR3 region: CASRPAGTKGHEQYF. CDR3 nucleotides: TGTGCCAGCAGGCCTGCCGGGACTAAAGGCCACGAGCAGTACTTC.

The J gene is TRBJ2-3, the V gene TRBV7-6; 9 bases match TRBD1. The CDR3 has 16 amino acids. Germline values: CDR1 SGHVS, CDR2 FNYEAQ. With 0 bases clipped from V and 3 bases from J, the junction kept 4 bases outside the gene matches. CDR3 DNA: TGTGCCAGCAGCTTAGCGTTGGGACAGGGTACAGATACGCAGTATTTT. The encoded protein is CASSLALGQGTDTQYF. Based on the CDR3 plus reference TRBV7-6 and TRBJ2-3, the full variable domain is GAGVSQSPRYKVTKRGQDVALRCDPISGHVSLYWYRQALGQGPEFLTYFNYEAQQDKSGLPNDRFSAERPEGSISTLTIQRTEQRDSAMYRCASSLALGQGTDTQYFGPGTRLTVL.

The chain links TRBV6-6 to TRBJ2-2; D is perhaps TRBD1 (6 bases). This CDR3 has 13 amino acids. Trimming shortened V by 5 bases and J by 7 bases, and 11 bases separated the two germline ends. Germline loops: CDR1 MNHNY, CDR2 SVGAGI (reference sequence). For the CDR3, the DNA is TGTGCCAGCAGTAACAGGGATGACGGGGAGCTGTTTTTT. Translating it yields CASSNRDDGELFF.

V gene TRBV9 combines with J gene TRBJ2-2, with TRBD2 identical over 7 bases. Per the germline V gene, CDR1 is SGDLS and CDR2 is YYNGEE. Trimming took 0 bases from V and 4 from J; bases not matched to a gene: 6. This CDR3 is 16 amino acids long. The CDR3 loop is CASSVEVGGFTGELFF. In nucleotides, the CDR3 is TGTGCCAGCAGCGTAGAGGTGGGAGGGTTCACCGGGGAGCTGTTTTTT.

V usage is TRBV28 and J usage is TRBJ2-7, with TRBD2 matching over 7 bases. The CDR3 contains 16 residues. CDR1 is MDHEN and CDR2 is SYDVKM in the germline V gene. The V segment lost 3 bases and the J segment 0 bases; nucleotides outside the gene matches: 8. The CDR3: CASSFSAGRNSYEQYF. Written as DNA, the CDR3 is TGTGCCAGCAGTTTTTCGGCCGGGAGGAACTCCTACGAGCAGTACTTC. Full variable domain (outside the CDR3, taken from reference TRBV28 and TRBJ2-7): DVKVTQSSRYLVKRTGEKVFLECVQDMDHENMFWYRQDPGLGLRLIYFSYDVKMKEKGDIPEGYSVSREKKERFSLILESASTNQTSMYLCASSFSAGRNSYEQYFGPGTRLTVT.

The V and J genes are TRBV30 and TRBJ2-5; possible D gene TRBD1, 5 bases. The CDR3 runs 13 residues. V was cut by 4 bases and J by 2 bases, with 11 bases left in between. Germline lookup yields CDR1 GTSNPN and CDR2 SVGIG (reference sequence). CDR3 nucleotides: TGTGCCTGGAAGGGGAAGGGTCAAGAGACCCAGTACTTC. It codes for CAWKGKGQETQYF.

V and J are TRBV5-1 and TRBJ2-5; the match to TRBD2 covers 12 bases. The CDR3 extends over 18 amino acids. Germline V gene lookup returns CDR1 SGHRS and CDR2 YFSETQ. V lost 4 bases and J lost 5; bases outside the gene matches: 15. This CDR3 reads CASSKKGLAGGPGETQYF. The CDR3 DNA sequence: TGCGCCAGCAGCAAAAAAGGGCTAGCGGGGGGGCCCGGGGAGACCCAGTACTTC. Drawing the rest from reference TRBV5-1 and TRBJ2-5, the complete variable domain is KAGVTQTPRYLIKTRGQQVTLSCSPISGHRSVSWYQQTPGQGLQFLFEYFSETQRNKGNFPGRFSGRQFSNSRSEMNVSTLELGDSALYLCASSKKGLAGGPGETQYFGPGTRLLVL.

This clone appeared once. CDR3 residues: CASSVGEHGGAFF. In nucleotides, the CDR3 is TGTGCCAGCAGCGTCGGGGAACATGGGGGGGCTTTCTTT. J is TRBJ1-1 and V is TRBV28, with D possibly being TRBD1 (5 bases). Per germline, CDR1 MDHEN and CDR2 SYDVKM. This CDR3 has 13 amino acids. Trimming shortened V by 6 bases and J by 11 bases, and 19 bases separated the two germline ends.

This clone was seen once. The chain is built from TRBV11-2 and TRBJ2-1; TRBD2 might be the D (5 bases). CDR1 and CDR2 (germline): SGHAT, FQNNGV. The CDR3 runs to 15 residues. V dropped 5 bases and J dropped 5 bases, with 16 bases sitting between them. In DNA, the CDR3 is TGTGCCAGCAGCCCCCTCCGGGGTAAAGACAATGAGCAGTTCTTC. This translates into CASSPLRGKDNEQFF.